This is a list of T cell receptor beta chains from one sample in a study of T cells in Graves' hyperthyroidism and ophthalmopathy. Each CDR3 protein gets one entry after TCRdb re-called the multiplex PCR reads with MiXCR. The sample lists roughly 330,000 distinct CDR3 sequences; roughly 17% were seen once. Sequencing was carried out using blood. These receptors all come from a man younger than 40 with Graves' hyperthyroidism. Both conserved end residues are part of each CDR3. Fields, in order: J gene, V gene, D gene, clone size, CDR3 protein, CDR3 DNA. The D gene is left open where the match is weak. Clone size is stated in some rows and not others, as once, few, many or a class when expanded.

>TRBJ2-5|TRBV18|-|many
CASSGSQETQYF
TGTGCCAGCTCTGGCAGCCAAGAGACCCAGTACTTC
>TRBJ2-3|TRBV2|-|many
CASTGSAPPDTQYF
TGTGCCAGCACCGGATCCGCCCCCCCAGATACGCAGTATTTT
>TRBJ2-3|TRBV28|-|few
CASSVTADTQYF
TGTGCCAGCAGTGTAACAGCAGATACGCAGTATTTT
>TRBJ1-1|TRBV30|-|many
CAWSKGQNTEAFF
TGTGCCTGGAGTAAGGGACAGAACACTGAAGCTTTCTTT
>TRBJ1-5|TRBV5-1|-|many
CASSLDGRNQPQHF
TGCGCCAGCAGCTTGGACGGCCGGAATCAGCCCCAGCATTTT
>TRBJ2-3|TRBV4-1|-|-
CASSQINLVSTDTQYF
TGCGCCAGCAGCCAGATAAACCTTGTTAGCACAGATACGCAGTATTTT
>TRBJ2-7|TRBV6-2/TRBV6-3|-|once
CASRPSGSRSYEQYF
TGTGCCAGCAGACCATCGGGAAGCAGGAGCTACGAGCAGTACTTC
>TRBJ2-7|TRBV5-5|TRBD2|-
CASSRRRAGEIYEQYF
TGTGCCAGCAGCCGTCGTCGAGCGGGAGAAATCTACGAGCAGTACTTC
>TRBJ2-7|TRBV27|-|many
CASSLHTGMSSYEQYF
TGTGCCAGCAGTCTACATACAGGGATGAGCTCCTACGAGCAGTACTTC
>TRBJ2-5|TRBV10-3|-|many
CAISDGGTGAAQYF
TGTGCCATCAGTGATGGAGGGACCGGTGCGGCCCAGTACTTC
>TRBJ1-1|TRBV12-3/TRBV12-4|-|many
CASSFSGGRTEAFF
TGTGCCAGCAGTTTTTCTGGTGGGAGGACTGAAGCTTTCTTT
>TRBJ2-7|TRBV3-1|-|few
CASSRGELTYEQYF
TGTGCCAGCAGCCGAGGGGAGCTTACCTACGAGCAGTACTTC
>TRBJ2-4|TRBV18|-|many
CASSRGVDIQYF
TGTGCCAGCTCACGAGGGGTGGACATTCAGTACTTC
>TRBJ2-7|TRBV29-1|TRBD1|-
CSGTKTGGYEQYF
TGCAGCGGAACAAAGACAGGGGGTTACGAGCAGTACTTC
>TRBJ2-1|TRBV30|-|many
CAWSVLIPYNEQFF
TGTGCCTGGAGTGTACTAATCCCCTACAATGAGCAGTTCTTC
>TRBJ2-7|TRBV7-2|TRBD2|many
CASSPGGSGEYEQYF
TGTGCCAGCAGCCCCGGGGGTAGCGGGGAATACGAGCAGTACTTC
>TRBJ1-5|TRBV7-2|-|many
CASSPGSLNQPQHF
TGTGCCAGCAGCCCCGGGAGCCTCAATCAGCCCCAGCATTTT
>TRBJ2-3|TRBV5-4|-|many
CASSRREGSTDTQYF
TGTGCCAGCAGCCGTAGAGAGGGGAGCACAGATACGCAGTATTTT
>TRBJ2-5|TRBV7-9|-|many
CASRTGTKETQYF
TGTGCCAGCAGGACAGGTACTAAGGAGACCCAGTACTTC
>TRBJ1-2|TRBV19|-|many
CASSSIEGPQDGYTF
TGTGCCAGTAGCTCAATCGAGGGGCCCCAAGATGGCTACACCTTC
>TRBJ2-7|TRBV11-2|-|many
CASSPVAVAEPTYEQYF
TGTGCCAGCAGCCCCGTAGCTGTGGCGGAGCCTACCTACGAGCAGTACTTC
>TRBJ2-3|TRBV6-1|-|-
CASRRGVGIEFTDTQYF
TGTGCCAGCAGAAGGGGCGTGGGTATCGAATTCACAGATACGCAGTATTTT
>TRBJ1-2|TRBV2|TRBD1|many
CASSEARRQGGYTF
TGTGCCAGCAGTGAAGCAAGACGACAGGGTGGCTACACCTTC
>TRBJ2-7|TRBV30|-|many
CAWRGSYEQYF
TGTGCCTGGCGGGGATCCTACGAGCAGTACTTC
>TRBJ2-2|TRBV7-9|TRBD1|many
CASSTLGQGVAGELFF
TGTGCCAGCAGCACCCTGGGACAGGGAGTCGCCGGGGAGCTGTTTTTT
>TRBJ1-1|TRBV19|-|few
CASSIESGNMNTEAFF
TGTGCCAGTAGTATAGAGTCGGGGAACATGAACACTGAAGCTTTCTTT
>TRBJ2-7|TRBV9|-|many
CASSVAGGLSEQYF
TGTGCCAGCAGCGTGGCAGGGGGACTCAGCGAGCAGTACTTC
>TRBJ2-1|TRBV24-1|-|many
CATSTGSSYNEQFF
TGTGCCACAAGCACGGGGAGCTCCTACAATGAGCAGTTCTTC
>TRBJ2-1|TRBV6-2/TRBV6-3|-|many
CASSPWTREYPYNEQFF
TGTGCCAGCAGTCCATGGACAAGGGAGTACCCCTACAATGAGCAGTTCTTC
>TRBJ2-3|TRBV30|TRBD2|-
CACLSGLAGKDTQYF
TGTGCCTGCTTATCGGGGCTAGCGGGAAAAGATACGCAGTATTTT
>TRBJ1-1|TRBV20-1|-|few
CSARDLLGFTEAFF
TGCAGTGCTAGAGATCTGTTGGGGTTCACTGAAGCTTTCTTT
>TRBJ2-2|TRBV27|-|many
CASSPRAPAGELFF
TGTGCCAGCAGCCCGCGGGCCCCAGCCGGGGAGCTGTTTTTT
>TRBJ1-2|TRBV20-1|-|many
CSARDHGGREYGYTF
TGCAGTGCTAGAGATCATGGGGGGAGGGAGTATGGCTACACCTTC
>TRBJ2-1|TRBV18|-|-
CASPHKQFF
TGTGCCAGCCCACATAAGCAGTTCTTC
>TRBJ1-1|TRBV5-1|-|few
CASSSRVGVSEAFF
TGCGCCAGCAGCTCAAGAGTTGGGGTGTCTGAAGCTTTCTTT
>TRBJ2-1|TRBV29-1|-|few
CSVEPPRVQRNEQFF
TGCAGCGTTGAACCACCCCGGGTTCAGCGCAATGAGCAGTTCTTC
>TRBJ2-1|TRBV29-1|-|many
CSVVGDPTSSYNEQFF
TGCAGCGTCGTCGGCGACCCAACCAGCTCCTACAATGAGCAGTTCTTC
>TRBJ1-5|TRBV19|-|-
CASSTGKNSNQPQHF
TGTGCCAGTAGCACAGGGAAGAATAGCAATCAGCCCCAGCATTTT
>TRBJ1-2|TRBV27|-|many
CASSGGGPYGYTF
TGTGCCAGCAGTGGGGGAGGGCCCTATGGCTACACCTTC
>TRBJ2-3|TRBV20-1|-|-
CSASWRATFTDTQYF
TGCAGTGCTAGTTGGCGGGCGACCTTCACAGATACGCAGTATTTT
>TRBJ2-1|TRBV7-6|-|many
CASSFWHWNNEQFF
TGTGCCAGCAGCTTTTGGCATTGGAACAATGAGCAGTTCTTC
>TRBJ2-1|TRBV13|TRBD2|few
CASSLIGTSGNNGQFF
TGTGCCAGCAGCTTGATTGGGACTAGCGGGAACAATGGGCAGTTCTTC
>TRBJ2-1|TRBV12-3/TRBV12-4|-|many
CASSFTGTRIKTGNDEQFF
TGTGCCAGCAGCTTCACCGGGACCCGAATCAAAACCGGGAACGATGAGCAGTTCTTC
>TRBJ1-2|TRBV27|-|-
CASSKNQGGMGYTF
TGTGCCAGCAGCAAGAACCAGGGAGGGATGGGCTACACCTTC
>TRBJ1-6|TRBV11-2|-|-
CASSLFPGANSPLHF
TGTGCCAGCAGTCTTTTCCCGGGGGCTAATTCACCCCTCCACTTT
>TRBJ2-7|TRBV28|-|-
CASSLGRGAHEQYF
TGTGCCAGCAGTTTAGGACGGGGGGCTCACGAGCAGTACTTC
>TRBJ2-7|TRBV3-1|TRBD2|many
CASSQVLAGNYEQYF
TGTGCCAGCAGCCAAGTACTAGCGGGGAACTACGAGCAGTACTTC
>TRBJ2-5|TRBV7-2|-|many
CASSSLAGKETQYF
TGTGCCAGCAGCTCCCTGGCAGGAAAAGAGACCCAGTACTTC
>TRBJ2-1|TRBV12-3/TRBV12-4|TRBD2|-
CASSQGLAGGWSYNEQFF
TGTGCCAGCAGCCAGGGACTAGCGGGAGGATGGTCCTACAATGAGCAGTTCTTC
>TRBJ2-7|TRBV12-5|-|many
CASGRSSGQASSYEQYF
TGTGCTAGTGGACGCTCCAGTGGTCAGGCTAGCTCCTACGAGCAGTACTTC
>TRBJ2-5|TRBV20-1|TRBD2|many
CSARDLQALGLAGAETQYF
TGCAGTGCTAGAGATCTCCAGGCCCTTGGACTAGCGGGAGCAGAGACCCAGTACTTC
>TRBJ1-4|TRBV11-2|-|many
CASSFGLEKLFF
TGTGCCAGCAGCTTTGGGCTTGAAAAACTGTTTTTT
>TRBJ2-1|TRBV19|-|few
CASSIVERNNEQFF
TGTGCCAGTAGTATAGTAGAAAGGAACAATGAGCAGTTCTTC